Detailed here is one TCR beta chain. This receptor's antigen is unknown. Base qualities are not at hand, and no much larger clone is one base apart. These data are taken from a study of control samples from healthy donors and cancer patients (dated by TCRdb to about 2020). The method behind the library was the immunoSEQ multiplex PCR assay. This immuneACCESS table, as held by TCRdb, lists in-frame sequences with V and J called but not all clones. Of the missing ones, under half trace to an unresolved V gene in checked studies; the others have no known cause. Counted in this sample were 150,000 to 200,000 clones; more than 90% of them appeared once. 2% to 2.5% of the sample is held by the ten biggest clonotypes. Germline trimming: 8 bases from V, 3 bases from J; junction bases outside gene matches: 10. As encoded in the germline V gene (reference sequence), CDR1 is MNHEY while CDR2 is SMNVEV. The CDR3 goes from the cysteine to the phenylalanine over 15 residues. The kept DNA is CDR3 alone, 45 bases in frame from the first base.

The chain is made from TRBV27 and TRBJ2-3, and 8 bases in between align with TRBD1. Sequences were obtained from blood. The TCR comes from a woman between 40 and 50 years old in good health. The CDR3 reads CASFPGQAWTDTQYF. The DNA reads as follows: TGTGCCAGCTTTCCGGGACAGGCGTGGACAGATACGCAGTATTTT.